The 31 T cell receptor beta chains below were found in one sample sequenced in a study of human T cells and chemical hapten exposure. Time point described: patch test 3, about 24 weeks after DPC sensitization. As to treatment: therapeutic diphenylcyclopropenone sensitization with weekly scalp DPC. Using its own MiXCR run on the RACE reads, TCRdb lists one record per CDR3 protein. The sample contains 150,000 to 200,000 distinct CDR3 sequences, more than 20% of which appear only once. The sequenced sample was whole blood, obtained in connection with sensitization to the hapten diphenylcyclopropenone (DPC). These receptors originate from a woman in her forties with alopecia areata. Some clones in this sample may be carry-over from other donors' samples.

The chain links TRBV4-3 to TRBJ2-7; TRBD1 aligns across 9 bases. CDR3 length equals 16 residues. After removal of 0 bases from V and 2 bases from J, the junction contained 5 bases not matched to a gene. Germline V gives CDR1 LGHNA, CDR2 YSLEER. CDR3 sequence: CASSQDRTGETYEQYF. The CDR3 DNA reads as TGCGCCAGCAGCCAAGATAGGACAGGGGAAACCTACGAGCAGTACTTC.

The chain employs TRBV29-1 and TRBJ2-3; 7 positions match TRBD2. Germline V gene data show CDR1 as SQVTM and CDR2 as ANQGSEA. The V and J ends lost 5 bases and 0 bases, in that order; junction bases with no gene match: 8. There are 15 residues in the CDR3. CDR3 nucleotide sequence: TGCAGCGTTTTGAGACTAGCCGATAGCACAGATACGCAGTATTTT. Its protein is CSVLRLADSTDTQYF.

The chain has TRBV6-5 and TRBJ2-2; D may match TRBD1 or TRBD2 (5 bases each). This CDR3 comprises 16 residues. Germline values: CDR1 MNHEY, CDR2 SVGAGI. The V gene lost 10 bases and the J gene lost 3 bases, with 21 bases spanning the gap. The CDR3: CATRRDPGSYTGELFF. The CDR3 DNA sequence: TGTGCCACCAGACGGGATCCAGGGAGCTACACCGGGGAGCTGTTTTTT.

This chain uses TRBV20-1 with TRBJ2-4, with D tentatively TRBD1 or TRBD2 (7 bases each). The CDR3 consists of 13 residues. V was trimmed by 6 bases and J by 4 bases, leaving 13 bases between them. Germline loops: CDR1 DFQATT, CDR2 SNEGSKA (reference sequence). The CDR3 DNA reads TGCAGTGCGGGAGGGACAGAGAAAAACATTCAGTACTTC. It translates to CSAGGTEKNIQYF.

This clonotype was found many times. The chain recombines TRBV10-3 with TRBJ2-3; 8 nucleotides match TRBD2. CDR3 length: 15 residues. Germline-derived CDR1 and CDR2 are ENHRY and SYGVKD. The V gene end was trimmed by 4 bases and the J gene end by 2 bases; junction bases not matched to a gene: 5. The CDR3 DNA sequence: TGTGCCATCAGTGCAGTAGCGGGGATCACAGATACGCAGTATTTT. Encoded protein: CAISAVAGITDTQYF.

The gene calls are TRBV12-3 or TRBV12-4 and TRBJ1-2; no clear D gene. This CDR3 is 16 amino acids long. Between the trimmed V and J ends, which lost 2 bases and 0 bases, there was a span of 13 bases. The CDR3: CASSLYSLRPNYGYTF. The CDR3 DNA reads as TGTGCCAGCAGTTTATACTCCCTTAGGCCTAACTATGGCTACACCTTC.

This clonotype turned up a few times. The chain uses TRBV6-2 or TRBV6-3 and TRBJ1-1; D is uncertain. The CDR3 consists of 16 residues. Germline-derived CDR1 and CDR2 are MNHEY and SVGEGT. The V end lost 6 bases, the J end lost 4 bases, and 21 bases lay between the germline ends. The CDR3 sequence is CASSPYPSRKPTEAFF. CDR3 nucleotide sequence: TGTGCCAGCAGCCCATACCCCTCCAGGAAGCCCACTGAAGCTTTCTTT.

The CDR3 nucleotides read TGTGCCAGCAGTTACAAACTAGTACCCCGTATCGACGATGAGCAGTTCTTC. Residues: CASSYKLVPRIDDEQFF. V gene TRBV6-2 or TRBV6-3 combines with J gene TRBJ2-1, with D perhaps matching TRBD2 (5 bases). The CDR3 runs to 17 residues. Germline values: CDR1 MNHEY, CDR2 SVGEGT. With 2 bases removed from V and 8 bases from J, the gap between germline ends came to 22 bases.

The table lists this clonotype with many counts. The gene calls are TRBV20-1 and TRBJ1-5, with D unclear. CDR1 and CDR2 from the germline V gene are DFQATT and SNEGSKA (reference sequence). V lost 6 bases, J lost 0 bases, and 21 bases lay in between. The CDR3 consists of 17 residues. The CDR3 sequence is CSAVVEGSLYSNQPQHF. For the CDR3, the DNA is TGCAGTGCGGTGGTTGAAGGGTCCCTTTATAGCAATCAGCCCCAGCATTTT.

There are many counts of this clonotype. DNA for the CDR3: TGTGCCAGCAGATCGCGCGGGACAGATACGCAGTATTTT. Protein sequence: CASRSRGTDTQYF. The rearrangement joins TRBV28 to TRBJ2-3, with D perhaps TRBD2 (5 bases). Per germline, CDR1 MDHEN and CDR2 SYDVKM. The CDR3 totals 13 residues. Trimming removed 6 bases from V and 3 bases from J, with 10 bases in between.

The chain uses TRBV20-1 and TRBJ2-1; 7 nucleotides align to TRBD2. Germline V gives CDR1 DFQATT, CDR2 SNEGSKA (reference sequence). The CDR3 is 16 amino acids. Trimming took 0 bases from V and 0 from J; bases not matched to a gene: 5. The CDR3 here is CSARELAASSYNEQFF. The CDR3 DNA sequence: TGCAGTGCTAGAGAGCTAGCGGCGAGCTCCTACAATGAGCAGTTCTTC.

There are a few counts of this clonotype. The gene calls are TRBV6-2 or TRBV6-3 and TRBJ1-1; perhaps TRBD1 as D (6 bases). The length of the CDR3 is 14 residues. The V and J ends lost 4 bases and 5 bases respectively, with 14 bases between them. The germline gives CDR1 MNHEY, CDR2 SVGEGT. CDR3 protein: CASSSMGARTEAFF. The CDR3 DNA reads as TGTGCCAGCAGTTCAATGGGGGCTCGGACTGAAGCTTTCTTT.

The chain recombines TRBV7-2 with TRBJ2-7; D is possibly TRBD1 (6 bases). The V end was cut by 1 base, the J end by 5 bases, with 12 bases between. Germline assignment: CDR1 SGHTA and CDR2 FQGNSA. The CDR3 extends over 14 amino acids. The CDR3 sequence: CASSLGTAPNEQYF. CDR3 in DNA: TGTGCCAGCAGCTTAGGGACAGCCCCTAACGAGCAGTACTTC.

This clonotype was seen a handful of times. This chain connects TRBV7-8 to TRBJ2-1; TRBD2 might be the D (5 bases). Trimming pared 5 bases from V and 9 bases from J, leaving 11 bases between. Germline loops: CDR1 SGHVS, CDR2 FQNEAQ. CDR3 length equals 12 residues. CDR3 nucleotides: TGTGCCAGCAGCCCTTTGGGGAGTGAGCAGTTCTTC. This sequence encodes CASSPLGSEQFF. The whole variable domain, remainder taken from reference TRBV7-8 and TRBJ2-1, is GAGVSQSPRYKVAKRGQDVALRCDPISGHVSLFWYQQALGQGPEFLTYFQNEAQLDKSGLPSDRFFAERPEGSVSTLKIQRTQQEDSAVYLCASSPLGSEQFFGPGTRLTVL.

This clonotype was counted ten times or more. V gene TRBV29-1 combines with J gene TRBJ1-1; TRBD1 matches at 7 bases. The CDR3 is 13 residues long. Germline V gene data show CDR1 as SQVTM and CDR2 as ANQGSEA. The J segment lost 5 bases and the V segment lost 3 bases, leaving 6 bases of the junction unmatched. CDR3 residues: CSVDRQGGTEAFF. CDR3 nucleotide sequence: TGCAGCGTTGACCGACAGGGAGGAACTGAAGCTTTCTTT.

This clonotype has a handful of counts. V and J are TRBV7-2 and TRBJ2-1; D is possibly TRBD2 (5 bases). From germline, CDR1 is SGHTA and CDR2 FQGNSA. This CDR3 comprises 11 residues. V was shortened by 2 bases and J by 12 bases, with 8 bases between the two germline ends. This chain's CDR3 is CASSLSGGQFF. CDR3 nucleotides: TGTGCCAGCAGCTTAAGTGGAGGGCAGTTCTTC.

The genes are TRBV3-1 and TRBJ1-4; D unresolved. Trimming took 3 bases from V and 7 from J, leaving 15 bases between them. The CDR3 totals 15 residues. Germline V gene sequence: CDR1 LGHDT, CDR2 YNNKEL (reference sequence). In DNA, the CDR3 is TGTGCCAGCAGCCAGCCCGGTACAGTCGGTGAAAAACTGTTTTTT. It codes for CASSQPGTVGEKLFF.

This clonotype was counted between two and nine times. The chain joins TRBV5-8 to TRBJ1-2; D unclear. Trimming shortened V by 2 bases and J by 2 bases, and 7 bases separated the two germline ends. The CDR3 totals 13 residues. Germline CDR1 is SGHTS and CDR2 is YDEGEE. The CDR3 DNA sequence: TGTGCCAGCAGCTTCGACGGAAACTATGGCTACACCTTC. It encodes CASSFDGNYGYTF. The full variable domain, with the rest looked up from reference TRBV5-8 and TRBJ1-2, is EAGVTQSPTHLIKTRGQQATLRCSPISGHTSVYWYQQALGLGLQFLLWYDEGEERNRGNFPPRFSGRQFPNYSSELNVNALELEDSALYLCASSFDGNYGYTFGSGTRLTVV.

This clonotype was counted between two and nine times. This sequence joins TRBV3-1 and TRBJ2-2; 7 bases line up with TRBD2. Germline V gives CDR1 LGHDT, CDR2 YNNKEL (reference sequence). The ends lost 6 bases at V and 3 bases at J; junction bases unmatched: 7. CDR3 size: 15 residues. As DNA, the CDR3 is TGTGCCAGCAGGCCAAGCGGGACCTACACCGGGGAGCTGTTTTTT. Amino acids: CASRPSGTYTGELFF.

This clonotype showed up just a few times. The chain combines TRBV3-1 with TRBJ2-3; a weak D match, TRBD2 (6 bases). There are 15 residues in the CDR3. The V gene lost 6 bases and the J gene lost 2 bases, with 15 bases spanning the gap. From germline, CDR1 is LGHDT and CDR2 YNNKEL (reference sequence). The CDR3 region is CASRAGLGPTDTQYF. CDR3 DNA: TGTGCCAGCAGGGCGGGACTGGGTCCCACAGATACGCAGTATTTT.

This clonotype has a handful of counts. The V gene is TRBV3-1, the J gene TRBJ2-1, with D unresolved. The CDR3 is 13 residues long. Trimming pared 7 bases from V and 5 bases from J, leaving 12 bases between. The germline gives CDR1 LGHDT, CDR2 YNNKEL (reference sequence). The CDR3, as DNA: TGTGCCAGCACCCGTTACGGTAACAATGAGCAGTTCTTC. Translation gives CASTRYGNNEQFF.

The rearrangement joins TRBV6-5 to TRBJ2-1; weak D call: TRBD2 (5 bases). CDR1 and CDR2 from the germline V gene are MNHEY and SVGAGI. CDR3 length: 13 amino acids. V was trimmed by 5 bases and J by 12 bases, leaving 17 bases between them. The CDR3 spells CASSPRTPPVQFF. The DNA for the CDR3 is TGTGCCAGCAGTCCCCGGACTCCCCCGGTGCAGTTCTTC.

The chain carries TRBV28 and TRBJ2-1, with a possible D match to TRBD2 (6 bases). This CDR3 spans 13 amino acids. Germline values: CDR1 MDHEN, CDR2 SYDVKM. V lost 6 bases and J 10 bases, leaving 16 bases between the germline ends. The CDR3 bases are TGTGCCAGCAGGTCGGGACTCGGCAGGGAGCAGTTCTTC. Amino acid sequence: CASRSGLGREQFF. The full variable domain, with the rest looked up from reference TRBV28 and TRBJ2-1, is DVKVTQSSRYLVKRTGEKVFLECVQDMDHENMFWYRQDPGLGLRLIYFSYDVKMKEKGDIPEGYSVSREKKERFSLILESASTNQTSMYLCASRSGLGREQFFGPGTRLTVL.

The chain joins TRBV5-5 to TRBJ2-2, with D possibly TRBD2 on 6 matching bases. This CDR3 has 15 amino acids. With 4 bases removed from V and 5 bases from J, the gap between germline ends came to 15 bases. Germline-derived CDR1 and CDR2 are SGHKS and YYEKEE (reference sequence). For the CDR3, the DNA is TGTGCCAGCAGCGCTACGGGAGATCCTACCGGGGAGCTGTTTTTT. This gives the protein CASSATGDPTGELFF.

This clonotype was observed a few times. V is TRBV14 and J is TRBJ1-1, with 8 bases lining up with TRBD1. Trimming took 4 bases from V and 10 from J; bases not matched to a gene: 8. This CDR3 has 13 residues. The germline V gene has CDR1 SGHDN and CDR2 FVKESK. In DNA form, the CDR3 reads TGTGCCAGCAGCCCGACAGCTGGACAGGGAGCTTTCTTT. Its protein product is CASSPTAGQGAFF. Full variable domain (missing parts from reference TRBV14 and TRBJ1-1): EAGVTQFPSHSVIEKGQTVTLRCDPISGHDNLYWYRRVMGKEIKFLLHFVKESKQDESGMPNNRFLAERTGGTYSTLKVQPAELEDSGVYFCASSPTAGQGAFFGQGTRLTVV.

The rearrangement uses TRBV7-2 and TRBJ2-7; TRBD2 aligns across 9 bases. Germline V gene sequence: CDR1 SGHTA, CDR2 FQGNSA. With V trimmed by 5 bases and J by 3 bases, 8 bases remained unmatched. The CDR3 has 15 residues. DNA for the CDR3: TGTGCCAGCAGCATTAGCGGGGGAACGAGCTACGAGCAGTACTTC. The encoded protein is CASSISGGTSYEQYF.

The chain carries TRBV6-5 and TRBJ1-1, with D possibly being TRBD1 (5 bases). Germline CDR1 and CDR2: MNHEY and SVGAGI. The CDR3 is 14 residues long. The V end was cut by 1 base, the J end by 10 bases, with 16 bases between. The CDR3 sequence: CASSYYLGGGSAFF. The CDR3 DNA reads as TGTGCCAGCAGTTACTATCTGGGGGGGGGGTCAGCTTTCTTT.

This clonotype came up a few times. The chain combines TRBV7-2 with TRBJ2-5; D might be TRBD1 or TRBD2, each matching 5 bases. Germline CDR1 is SGHTA and CDR2 is FQGNSA. The CDR3 consists of 14 residues. V lost 6 bases, J lost 5 bases, and 16 bases lay in between. The CDR3 spells CASRPDGARETQYF. Written as DNA, the CDR3 is TGTGCCAGCAGACCGGACGGGGCGCGGGAGACCCAGTACTTC.

V is TRBV29-1 and J is TRBJ2-1; a weak D match, TRBD1 (6 bases). V lost 3 bases and J 7 bases, leaving 10 bases between the germline ends. This CDR3 contains 12 residues. Germline CDR1 reads SQVTM; CDR2 reads ANQGSEA. This CDR3 reads CSVDQGTNEQFF. The DNA for the CDR3 is TGCAGCGTTGACCAGGGGACAAATGAGCAGTTCTTC.

The chain uses TRBV6-5 and TRBJ2-2; D uncertain. The CDR3 consists of 13 residues. The germline V and J ends were trimmed by 10 bases and 10 bases, with 19 bases remaining between them. The germline CDR1 and CDR2 sequences are MNHEY and SVGAGI. CDR3 in DNA: TGTGCCACCCGGTCTTTCAGGACCCTGGAGCTGTTTTTT. Amino acid sequence: CATRSFRTLELFF.

There are a few counts of this clonotype. The DNA for the CDR3 is TGTGCCACCAGTGATCCCAGACTAGCGGGAGGGCCGGATGAGCAGTTCTTC. Translating it yields CATSDPRLAGGPDEQFF. This chain uses TRBV24-1 with TRBJ2-1; TRBD2 agrees at 14 bases. This CDR3 is built from 17 residues. The J segment lost 8 bases and the V segment lost 3 bases, leaving 8 bases of the junction unmatched. Germline V gene sequence: CDR1 KGHDR, CDR2 SFDVKD.